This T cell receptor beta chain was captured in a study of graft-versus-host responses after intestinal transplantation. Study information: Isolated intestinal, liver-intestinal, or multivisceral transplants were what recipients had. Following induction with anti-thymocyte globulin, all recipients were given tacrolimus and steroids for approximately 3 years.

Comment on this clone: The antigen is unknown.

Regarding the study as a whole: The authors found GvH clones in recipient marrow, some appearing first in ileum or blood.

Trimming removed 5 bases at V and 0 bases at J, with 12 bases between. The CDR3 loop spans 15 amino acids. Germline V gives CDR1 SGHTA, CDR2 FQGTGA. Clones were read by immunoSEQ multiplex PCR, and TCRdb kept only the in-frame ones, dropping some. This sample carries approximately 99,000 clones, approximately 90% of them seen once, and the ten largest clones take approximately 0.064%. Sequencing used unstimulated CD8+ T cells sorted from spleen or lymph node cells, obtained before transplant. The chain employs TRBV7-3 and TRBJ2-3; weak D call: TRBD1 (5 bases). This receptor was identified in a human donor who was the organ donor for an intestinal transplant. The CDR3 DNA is TGTGCCAGCAGCAGGGGCGGCAGCAGCACAGATACGCAGTATTTT. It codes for CASSRGGSSTDTQYF. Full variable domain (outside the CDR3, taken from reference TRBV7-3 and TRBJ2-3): GAGVSQTPSNKVTEKGKYVELRCDPISGHTALYWYRQSLGQGPEFLIYFQGTGAADDSGLPNDRFFAVRPEGSVSTLKIQRTERGDSAVYLCASSRGGSSTDTQYFGPGTRLTVL.